This T cell receptor beta chain was sequenced in a study of identifying expanded T cells in peripheral blood. Data came from immunoSEQ multiplex PCR; TCRdb stores just in-frame clones and leaves some out. The repertoire consists of 100,000 to 150,000 clones, with approximately 84% occurring once and the leading ten covering approximately 3%. In its sample, this clone was seen a few times. The CDR3 spans 16 residues. The junction had 7 bases not matched to a gene; V was cut back by 0 bases and J by 4 bases. CDR1 and CDR2 (germline): MNHEY, SVGAGI. The rearrangement links TRBV6-5 to TRBJ1-2; TRBD1 agrees at 8 bases. The sequence was collected from a person between 18 and 70 years old in good health. Material: blood. The CDR3 DNA sequence: TGTGCCAGCAGTTACTCCAAGACAGGGGCGGTCTATGGCTACACCTTC. Translation gives CASSYSKTGAVYGYTF.